This entry features one TCR beta chain sequence. This clonotype occurred a few times. Its antigen remains undetermined. Base qualities are not recorded, but no much larger clone differs from it by a single base. The data were taken from a study of CD8+CD57+ T cells in acquired aplastic anemia (dated 2018 in TCRdb). For context, the study as a whole: On average, sorted CD4+ and CD8+ cells yielded approximately 3 ug of extracted DNA, with a range of roughly 0.18 to 30 ug. A CD8+CD57+ expansion meant a frequency higher than the mean frequency seen in healthy subjects.

Expansion of CD8+CD57+ cells had been shown by flow cytometry in the patients chosen for sequencing. Severe acquired aplastic anemia was diagnosed in all patients according to International Study of Aplastic Anemia and Agranulocytosis and Camitta criteria. Patients had received no therapy at the time of blood sampling. In the study, sorted CD4+ and CD8+ blood T cells from patients with severe aplastic anemia and from healthy subjects underwent deep sequencing of TCR repertoires. Patients were enrolled in the USA under clinicaltrials.gov protocols 00001620, 01623167, 00001397, 00071045, 00081523 and 00961064. Ficoll-Paque density gradient centrifugation was used to isolate peripheral blood mononuclear cells. Before DNA extraction, CD4+ and CD8+ T cells were sorted with FACS or magnetic beads. Unmatched junction bases come to 10, with V trimmed by 3 bases and J by 0 bases. CDR1 and CDR2, per the germline V gene (reference sequence), are DFQATT and SNEGSKA. From cysteine to phenylalanine, the CDR3 is 16 amino acids long. Only CDR3 DNA is held: 48 bases, read in frame from base 1.

Genomic DNA served as template for TCR beta VDJ combination and CDR3 sequence profiling. An Illumina HiSeq 2000 was the platform used for TCR repertoire sequencing. Under the source paper's analysis protocol: Repertoire assessment relied on Simpson's diversity index, CDR3 size and DJ length profiles, and TRBV/TRBJ rearrangement plots. Whichever DNA sequence was most abundant in the deep sequencing data was defined as the immunodominant clone. CDR3 amino acid sequences were screened for sharing across subjects and compared with published repertoires and the VDJdb database. In-frame beta chains were kept once TCRdb had trimmed the public reads at Q25 with fastp and called clones with MiXCR. Every CDR3 protein is listed once, alongside the most common genes and DNA of its rows. TCRdb's processing, not the study's, gives the V and J calls here. The sample yields over 150,000 distinct CDR3 sequences; roughly half were counted once. About 12% of the sample is taken by the ten largest.

Findings and caveats that apply to the study as a whole: CD8+ Simpson's diversity did not differ significantly between patients and healthy controls (P=0.060). Fewer than 35 CD8+ CDR3 sequences were found to be shared between patients and controls, but these sequences appeared to be highly expressed in patients and within the immunodominant clones of the patients.

The clonotype comes from a human donor with aplastic anemia. The sequence is built from TRBV20-1 and TRBJ2-5, and 7 bases in between align with TRBD2. Sequencing was done on a sample of sorted CD4+, CD8+, or CD8+CD57+ T cells (not recorded which) from PBMCs. In nucleotide form, the sequence is TGCAGTGCTAGGGATTGGGCGGGGGAGTACCAAGAGACCCAGTACTTC. It translates as CSARDWAGEYQETQYF.